This T cell receptor beta chain stems from a study of blood T cell repertoires in COVID-19. Whole-study context: COVID-19 samples, acute and convalescent, were from the United States, Italy and Spain. PBMCs, B-cell-depleted T cells, or T cells provided the cDNA or gDNA that made up the material.

Trimming at V came to 0 bases and at J to 2 bases, leaving 5 bases not matched to a gene. The CDR3 is 18 amino acids. Germline CDR1 is SGHRS and CDR2 is YFSETQ. Authors' processing steps: Counts of nucleated cells, estimated from reference gene primer amplification, were obtained. The repertoire was sequenced with immunoSEQ multiplex PCR; TCRdb's copy has only in-frame clones and lacks some. V and J calls and clone size follow that table, whereas D and trimming were derived from the DNA. The sample has fewer than 250,000 clones; around 90% are singletons. The J gene is TRBJ2-2, the V gene TRBV5-1; 12 nucleotides align to TRBD2. The sample taken for sequencing was peripheral blood. The origin of this receptor is a man aged 65-85 years with acute or convalescent COVID-19. The CDR3 DNA reads as TGCGCCAGCAGCTTGGCTAGCGGGAGGGCCTTCAACACCGGGGAGCTGTTTTTT. The encoded protein is CASSLASGRAFNTGELFF.